This TCR beta chain was obtained from a study of shared clonotypes between healthy human individuals. The protocol was immunoSEQ multiplex PCR, while the TCRdb copy is restricted to in-frame clones and leaves out a portion. The sample lists about 980,000 clones; more than 75% were seen once. The CDR3 has 15 amino acids. Trimming shortened V by 6 bases and J by 1 base, and 16 bases separated the two germline ends. Germline V gene sequence: CDR1 MNHNS, CDR2 SASEGT. Every one of the donors was a Caucasian adult that lived in Nashville, Tennessee. The TCR originated in a man between 18 and 29 years old in good health. The chain combines TRBV6-1 with TRBJ2-7; D tentatively fits TRBD1 or TRBD2 (6 bases each). The sample taken for sequencing was memory CD4+ T cells sorted from blood. Stated subset: CD45RA-negative fraction. The CDR3 DNA reads TGTGCCAGCAGCCACGCCCCGGGGGCATCCTACGAGCAGTACTTC. Its translation is CASSHAPGASYEQYF.